This record concerns one T cell receptor beta chain sequence. The antigen is not known. This record comes from a study of cytomegalovirus exposure and HLA in healthy donors. Study at large: Early released data comprised about 85 million unique TCRs from HLA-typed donors. Under 90% of 350 to 400 genotyped donors fell in the Caucasian-associated ancestry cluster. Study-level results: The study flagged about 150 TCR beta chains as cytomegalovirus-associated.

CDR3 length: 13 amino acids. The V and J ends lost 6 bases and 2 bases respectively, with 10 bases between them. CDR1 is MNHEY, CDR2 SMNVEV, per germline (reference sequence). The PCR made use of 60 Vbeta and 13 Jbeta primers. Original analysis: In a later analysis, of tens of millions of unique beta chains, 9 million to 11 million appeared in at least two donors. Measured with immunoSEQ multiplex PCR; TCRdb has only the in-frame clones, and not every one. The V and J calls and clone size come from that table; D and trimming were worked out from the DNA. The table has more than 150,000 clones, roughly 78% seen once.

The sample taken for sequencing was PBMCs. The chain couples TRBV27 to TRBJ1-1, with D perhaps TRBD1 (6 bases). The receptor was derived from a woman aged 25 to 39 in good health and CMV-seronegative. The CDR3 nucleotides read TGTGCCAGCAGATGGACAGTCAACACTGAAGCTTTCTTT. Translated, it gives CASRWTVNTEAFF.